Sequencing of this T cell receptor (beta chain) was carried out in a study of blood T cell repertoires in COVID-19. Study as a whole: Researchers got acute and convalescent COVID-19 samples from the United States, Italy and Spain.

The method was immunoSEQ multiplex PCR; TCRdb's version includes in-frame clones alone and lacks a portion of them. The sample holds roughly 200,000 clones, approximately 81% seen once. In germline, CDR1 is MDHEN, CDR2 SYDVKM. Trimming pared 2 bases from V and 0 bases from J, leaving 11 bases between. The CDR3 has 17 residues. The receptor comes from a woman at least 80 years old with acute or convalescent COVID-19. V and J are TRBV28 and TRBJ2-6, with D possibly TRBD1 on 5 matching bases. The source material was peripheral blood. In DNA, the CDR3 is TGTGCCAGCAGTTTAATCCAGGGTAGCTCTGGGGCCAACGTCCTGACTTTC. This codes for CASSLIQGSSGANVLTF.